This TCR beta chain was sequenced for a study of blood T cell repertoires in COVID-19. Study context: Material from acute and convalescent COVID-19 was sourced from the United States, Italy and Spain.

CDR1 is LNHDA, CDR2 SQIVND, per germline (reference sequence). V dropped 5 bases and J dropped 7 bases, with 21 bases sitting between them. The CDR3 is 16 residues long. The data were produced by immunoSEQ multiplex PCR, yet TCRdb's version contains in-frame clones alone and is incomplete. The repertoire holds about 120,000 clones, with roughly 89% as singletons. This chain joins TRBV19 and TRBJ1-5; D is undetermined. The material sequenced was peripheral blood. The receptor comes from a woman between 50 and 59 years old with acute or convalescent COVID-19. The CDR3 spells CASSSPGSGEGQPQHF. The CDR3 DNA follows: TGTGCCAGTAGTTCCCCTGGGTCAGGCGAGGGACAGCCCCAGCATTTT. Based on the CDR3 plus reference TRBV19 and TRBJ1-5, the full variable domain is DGGITQSPKYLFRKEGQNVTLSCEQNLNHDAMYWYRQDPGQGLRLIYYSQIVNDFQKGDIAEGYSVSREKKESFPLTVTSAQKNPTAFYLCASSSPGSGEGQPQHFGDGTRLSIL.